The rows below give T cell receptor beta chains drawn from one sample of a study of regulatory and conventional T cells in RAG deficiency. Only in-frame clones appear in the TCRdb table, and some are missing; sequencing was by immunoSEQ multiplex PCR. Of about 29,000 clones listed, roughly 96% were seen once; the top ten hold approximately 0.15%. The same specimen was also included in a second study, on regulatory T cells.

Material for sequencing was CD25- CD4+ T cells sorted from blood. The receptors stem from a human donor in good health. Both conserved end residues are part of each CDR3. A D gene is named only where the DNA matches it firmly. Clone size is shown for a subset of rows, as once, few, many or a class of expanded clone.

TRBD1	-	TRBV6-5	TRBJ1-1	TGTGCCAGCAGGCACTTGGACAGGGCCGCTGAAGCTTTCTTT	CASRHLDRAAEAFF
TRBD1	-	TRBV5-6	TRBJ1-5	TGTGCCAGCAGCGCGACAGGGCTCAATCAGCCCCAGCATTTT	CASSATGLNQPQHF
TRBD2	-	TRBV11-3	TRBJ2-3	TGTGCCAGCAGCCAAGTCAAGAGCGGGGGAGCCGGCGGGGACACGCAGTATTTT	CASSQVKSGGAGGDTQYF
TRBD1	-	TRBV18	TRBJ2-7	TGTGCCAGCTCACTTGGACAGGGCGGGCACGAGCAGTACTTC	CASSLGQGGHEQYF
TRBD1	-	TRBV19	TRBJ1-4	TGTGCCAGTAGCACAGGGGGCCCTAATGAAAAACTGTTTTTT	CASSTGGPNEKLFF
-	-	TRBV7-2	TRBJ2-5	TGTGCCAGCAGCTTAGTGGAGGGGCAAGAGACCCAGTACTTC	CASSLVEGQETQYF
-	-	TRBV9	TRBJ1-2	TGTGCCAGCAGCGTAGGGCAGGTTGCTAACTATGGCTACACCTTC	CASSVGQVANYGYTF
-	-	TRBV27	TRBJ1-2	TGTGCCAGCAGTTTCCAGGGTTTCGGGGGCTACACCTTC	CASSFQGFGGYTF
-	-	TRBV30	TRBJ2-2	TGTGCCTGGAGTCAGGGGTCCGGGGAGCTGTTTTTT	CAWSQGSGELFF
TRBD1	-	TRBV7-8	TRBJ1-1	TGTGCCAGCAGCTTAGCGGTTGGACAGGGGGGAACTGAAGCTTTCTTT	CASSLAVGQGGTEAFF
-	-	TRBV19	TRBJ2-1	TGTGCCAGTAGTATGCAGGGAATCACCTACAATGAGCAGTTCTTC	CASSMQGITYNEQFF
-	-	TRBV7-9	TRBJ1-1	TGTGCCAGCAGCTTAGACAGGAACACTGAAGCTTTCTTT	CASSLDRNTEAFF
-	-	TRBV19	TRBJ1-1	TGTGCCAGTAGTATGGGGACAAGGCAGAACACTGAAGCTTTCTTT	CASSMGTRQNTEAFF
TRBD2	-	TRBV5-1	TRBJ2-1	TGCGCCAGCAGCCTGACAATGATTGCTAGCGGGGGGGACAATGAGCAGTTCTTC	CASSLTMIASGGDNEQFF
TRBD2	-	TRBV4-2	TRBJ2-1	TGTGCCAGCAGCCAAGCGGGGCTGGGAGGGTCTAGCTCCTACAATGAGCAGTTCTTC	CASSQAGLGGSSSYNEQFF
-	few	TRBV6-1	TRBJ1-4	TGTGCCAGCAGTGGGACCAGCGGGGTTATTGAAAAACTGTTTTTT	CASSGTSGVIEKLFF
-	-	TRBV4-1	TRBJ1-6	TGCGCCAGCAGCCACACCCGGGACACCGGTTCCTATAATTCACCCCTCCACTTT	CASSHTRDTGSYNSPLHF
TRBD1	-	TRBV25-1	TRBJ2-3	TGTGCCAGCAGTAGAGGACAGGGCCGCACAGATACGCAGTATTTT	CASSRGQGRTDTQYF
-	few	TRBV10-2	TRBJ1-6	TGCGCCAGCAGAGCGCGGCTCAATTCACCCCTCCACTTT	CASRARLNSPLHF
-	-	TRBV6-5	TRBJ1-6	TGTGCCAGCAGAAAACCCCAGGGTCGGTCCCTCCACTTT	CASRKPQGRSLHF
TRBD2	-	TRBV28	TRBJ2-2	TGTGCCAGCAGTAGCGGGGGTGAGGACACCGGGGAGCTGTTTTTT	CASSSGGEDTGELFF
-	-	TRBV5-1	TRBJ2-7	TGCGCCAGCAGCCTCCGGGACAACTACGAGCAGTACTTC	CASSLRDNYEQYF
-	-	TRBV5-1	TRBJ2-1	TGCGCCAGCAGCTTGTCCCGGCCAGGGATTTCATGGGAGCAGTTCTTC	CASSLSRPGISWEQFF
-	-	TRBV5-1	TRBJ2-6	TGCGCCAGCAGCCGAACAGGGGGGGCCTCCTCTGGGGCCAACGTCCTGACTTTC	CASSRTGGASSGANVLTF
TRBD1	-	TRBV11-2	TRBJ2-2	TGTGCCAGCACCTTTAGGACCGGGACAGGGGGTTACACCGGGGAGCTGTTTTTT	CASTFRTGTGGYTGELFF
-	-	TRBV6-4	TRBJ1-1	TGTGCCAGCAGTTCGCGACAGGCGAACACTGAAGCTTTCTTT	CASSSRQANTEAFF
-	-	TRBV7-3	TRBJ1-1	TGTGCCAGCAGCCCGGACATGTACACTGAAGCTTTCTTT	CASSPDMYTEAFF